This T cell receptor beta chain derives from a study of memory CD4+ T cells and cytomegalovirus serostatus. Profiled with immunoSEQ multiplex PCR; TCRdb holds only in-frame clones, not every one. Here the sample spans around 38,000 clones, around 78% being singletons. Points on this clone: Its antigen remains unknown.

The CDR3 contains 15 residues. Per the germline V gene, CDR1 is SEHNR and CDR2 is FQNEAQ (reference sequence). V was trimmed by 4 bases and J by 1 base, leaving 11 bases between them. The sort gate was single viable CD3+CD4+CD8-CD45RO+ cells for memory CD4+ T cells. CMV serostatus came from serum IgG against pp150, pp28, p38, p52. General study results and limits: 67 of 164 known CMV-associated TCRbeta sequences appeared in CD4+ memory. Repertoires predicted CMV serostatus with median bootstrapped AUC of about 0.95.

Sequencing used memory CD4+ T cells from blood. This TCR derives from an adult in good health and CMV-seronegative. V and J are TRBV7-9 and TRBJ1-5; D uncertain. The CDR3, as DNA: TGTGCCAGCAGCTCCGGGTCCGGGAGCAATCAGCCCCAGCATTTT. It codes for CASSSGSGSNQPQHF. Filled out from reference TRBV7-9 and TRBJ1-5, the complete variable domain reads DTGVSQNPRHKITKRGQNVTFRCDPISEHNRLYWYRQTLGQGPEFLTYFQNEAQLEKSRLLSDRFSAERPKGSFSTLEIQRTEQGDSAMYLCASSSGSGSNQPQHFGDGTRLSIL.